This section outlines one T cell receptor (beta chain) sequence together with its context. Its antigen is undetermined. Researchers used the Oncomine TCR Beta short-read assay to sequence DNA from cultured CD4+ T cells. TCRdb reprocessed the PCR reads with MiXCR, giving one entry per CDR3 protein. The sample shows about 5,200 distinct CDR3 sequences, 35% to 50% of them seen only once. The data are from a study of vaccination and CD4 T cells after COVID-19. Study-wide context: SARS-CoV-2, HCoV-NL63, HCoV-OC43 and HCoV-229E supplied the overlapping spike peptides used to stimulate cells.

Specified treatment: roughly 10-day PBMC culture with coronavirus spike peptide pools or control peptides (ViraFEST assay). Per-well cultures of 2 million to 2.5 million PBMCs received 8 to 10 IU/ml IL-2 and around 10 ug/ml peptide pools. The clonotype was recovered from a human donor who had recovered from COVID-19. The sample comprised CD4+ T cells from blood, cultured in vitro.

This CDR3 reads CASMGRGGGDTQYF. CDR3 DNA: TGTGCCAGCATGGGGCGGGGGGGTGGAGATACGCAGTATTTT. The chain employs TRBV6-1 and TRBJ2-3; 9 nucleotides match TRBD2. The CDR3 contains 14 residues. The V gene end was trimmed by 7 bases and the J gene end by 5 bases; junction bases not matched to a gene: 7. Germline CDR1 reads MNHNS; CDR2 reads SASEGT.